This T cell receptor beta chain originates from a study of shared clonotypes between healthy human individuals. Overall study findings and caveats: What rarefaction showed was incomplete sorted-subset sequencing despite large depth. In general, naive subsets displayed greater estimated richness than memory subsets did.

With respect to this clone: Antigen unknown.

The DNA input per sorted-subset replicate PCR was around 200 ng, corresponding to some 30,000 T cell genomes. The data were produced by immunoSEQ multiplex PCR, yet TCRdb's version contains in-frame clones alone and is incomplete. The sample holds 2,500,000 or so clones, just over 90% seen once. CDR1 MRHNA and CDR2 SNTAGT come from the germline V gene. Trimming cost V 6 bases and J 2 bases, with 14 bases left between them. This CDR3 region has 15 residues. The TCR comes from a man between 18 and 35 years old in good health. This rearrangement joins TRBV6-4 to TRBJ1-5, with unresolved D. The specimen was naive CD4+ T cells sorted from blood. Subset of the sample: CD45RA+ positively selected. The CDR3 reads CASRSRAPRNQPQHF. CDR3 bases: TGTGCCAGCAGAAGTCGGGCCCCCCGCAATCAGCCCCAGCATTTT.